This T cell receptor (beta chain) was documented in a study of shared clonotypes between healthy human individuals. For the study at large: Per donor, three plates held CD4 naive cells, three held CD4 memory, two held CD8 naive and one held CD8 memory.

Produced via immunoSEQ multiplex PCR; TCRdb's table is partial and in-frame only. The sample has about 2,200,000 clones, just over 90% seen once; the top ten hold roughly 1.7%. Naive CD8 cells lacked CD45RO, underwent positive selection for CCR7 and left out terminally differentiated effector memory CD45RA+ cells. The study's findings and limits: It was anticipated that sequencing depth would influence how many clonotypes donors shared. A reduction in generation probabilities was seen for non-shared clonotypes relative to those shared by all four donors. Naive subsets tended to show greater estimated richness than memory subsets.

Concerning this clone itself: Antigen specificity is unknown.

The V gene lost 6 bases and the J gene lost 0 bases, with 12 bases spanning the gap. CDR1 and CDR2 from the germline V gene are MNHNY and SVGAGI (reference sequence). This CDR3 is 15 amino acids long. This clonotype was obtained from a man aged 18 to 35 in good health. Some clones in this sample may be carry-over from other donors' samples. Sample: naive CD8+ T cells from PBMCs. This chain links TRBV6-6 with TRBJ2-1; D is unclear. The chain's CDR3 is CASSPGRSSYNEQFF. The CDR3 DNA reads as TGTGCCAGCAGCCCGGGTAGGAGCTCCTACAATGAGCAGTTCTTC.